These 10 T cell receptor beta chains originate from one sample sequenced in a study of T cell responses to AZD1222 COVID-19 vaccine (dated by TCRdb to the early 2020s). Per the publication, the time point label means: about 28 days (+/-7) after the second vaccine dose. Library method: the immunoSEQ multiplex PCR assay. The table was pulled from immuneACCESS by TCRdb, which kept in-frame rearrangements only. Such tables lose some clones; where checked, under half of the loss comes from unresolved V genes, and the rest has no known cause. A total of over 110,000 clones appear in this sample, 85% to 90% of them only once. 1.5% to 2% of the sample is held by the ten biggest clonotypes. The sequencing used peripheral blood, collected 28 days after the second AZD1222 dose. These receptors all stem from an adult who received the AZD1222 COVID-19 vaccine.

The chain uses TRBV28 and TRBJ1-1, with D possibly TRBD1 on 5 matching bases. Trimming took 1 base from V and 4 from J, leaving 28 bases between them. CDR3 length equals 20 residues. From germline, CDR1 is MDHEN and CDR2 SYDVKM. CDR3: CASSLFMSGAGVGGGTEAFF. CDR3 nucleotides: TGTGCCAGCAGTTTATTTATGTCTGGGGCAGGTGTGGGCGGTGGCACTGAAGCTTTCTTT.

This clone appeared once. The chain links TRBV11-2 to TRBJ2-1, with 11 nucleotides matching TRBD2. The germline CDR1 and CDR2 sequences are SGHAT and FQNNGV. The CDR3 runs to 15 residues. V trimming: 5 bases; J trimming: 8 bases; junction bases outside the gene matches: 8. CDR3 nucleotides: TGTGCCAGCAGCCTCATAGCGGGGGGGCGGTATGAGCAGTTCTTC. Translation: CASSLIAGGRYEQFF.

A single count supports this clone. The chain uses TRBV7-9 and TRBJ1-4; 9 positions match TRBD1. J lost 8 bases, V lost 5 bases, and 6 bases had no gene match. CDR1 SEHNR and CDR2 FQNEAQ come from the germline V gene (reference sequence). The CDR3 is 14 amino acids. CDR3 amino acids: CASSGDRDGEKLFF. CDR3 DNA: TGTGCCAGCAGCGGGGACAGGGATGGCGAAAAACTGTTTTTT.

The rearrangement uses TRBV30 and TRBJ1-6; no clear D. Trimming took 4 bases from V and 0 from J, leaving 7 bases between them. The CDR3 spans 14 residues. Germline lookup yields CDR1 GTSNPN and CDR2 SVGIG (reference sequence). In DNA, the CDR3 is TGTGCCTGGAACGGCCTCTCCTATAATTCACCCCTCCACTTT. It codes for CAWNGLSYNSPLHF.

The chain links TRBV30 to TRBJ2-5; D gene ambiguous. The CDR3 has 13 residues. The germline CDR1 and CDR2 sequences are GTSNPN and SVGIG (reference sequence). V lost 3 bases and J 2 bases, leaving 10 bases between the germline ends. CDR3 sequence: CAWSASLQETQYF. The CDR3 coding sequence is TGTGCCTGGAGCGCCTCCCTACAAGAGACCCAGTACTTC. The variable domain in full, with the rest retrieved from reference TRBV30 and TRBJ2-5, is SQTIHQWPATLVQPVGSPLSLECTVEGTSNPNLYWYRQAAGRGLQLLFYSVGIGQISSEVPQNLSASRPQDRQFILSSKKLLLSDSGFYLCAWSASLQETQYFGPGTRLLVL.

The V and J genes are TRBV7-2 and TRBJ2-1, with TRBD1 identical over 9 bases. Germline values: CDR1 SGHTA, CDR2 FQGNSA. With V trimmed by 4 bases and J by 3 bases, 1 base remained unmatched. The CDR3 covers 14 residues. The CDR3: CASSSGQGYNEQFF. CDR3 sequence (DNA): TGTGCCAGCAGCTCGGGACAGGGCTACAATGAGCAGTTCTTC.

This chain links TRBV4-2 with TRBJ1-2; no clear D. Germline loops: CDR1 LGHNA, CDR2 YNFKEQ. V was clipped by 3 bases and J by 4 bases, with 12 bases between them. The CDR3 is made up of 14 amino acids. CDR3 residues: CASSQADEGYGYTF. The CDR3 nucleotides are TGTGCCAGCAGCCAGGCGGACGAGGGCTATGGCTACACCTTC.

The chain combines TRBV30 with TRBJ2-1, with 10 bases aligning to TRBD2. Trimming took 0 bases from V and 9 from J; bases not matched to a gene: 14. This CDR3 comprises 17 residues. Germline V gives CDR1 GTSNPN, CDR2 SVGIG (reference sequence). The CDR3 bases are TGTGCCTGGAGTGTATCCGGGGCTAGCGGGAGACGGAGTGAGCAGTTCTTC. Its translation is CAWSVSGASGRRSEQFF.

The rearrangement uses TRBV15 and TRBJ1-6; no definite D call. Trimming took off 4 bases at V and 7 bases at J, with 11 bases between the two ends. The CDR3 totals 14 residues. The V gene's germline CDR1 is LNHNV and CDR2 YYDKDF (reference sequence). CDR3 in amino acids: CATSIDGRNSPLHF. The DNA for the CDR3 is TGTGCCACCAGCATCGACGGGCGAAATTCACCCCTCCACTTT.

This clone was recorded only once. The chain couples TRBV11-3 to TRBJ2-1, with TRBD2 identical over 14 bases. Looked up from germline, CDR1 is SGHNT and CDR2 is YENEEA. The junction had 12 bases not matched to a gene; V was cut back by 5 bases and J by 9 bases. This CDR3 spans 17 amino acids. The CDR3 reads CASSPETSGRALGEQFF. Written as DNA, the CDR3 is TGTGCCAGCAGCCCAGAGACTAGCGGGAGGGCGCTGGGTGAGCAGTTCTTC.